A selection of T cell receptor beta chains follows, all from one sample in a study of shared clonotypes between healthy human individuals. Using immunoSEQ multiplex PCR, the repertoire was profiled, and TCRdb retains in-frame clones only, with some absent. Here the sample spans 450,000 or so clones, approximately 77% being singletons. Sequenced material: PBMCs. The receptors originated from a woman between 40 and 55 years old in good health. Some clones in this sample may be carry-over from other donors' samples. Each CDR3 is given with its conserved first and last residue.

>13|TRBV19|TRBJ2-1
CASSPTSYNEQFF
>13|TRBV6-5|.
CASSPSEAYEQYF
>13|TRBV11-2|TRBJ2-7
CASSFSGDYEQYF
>15|TRBV9|TRBJ2-5
CASSVGPGLEETQYF
>14|TRBV7-3|TRBJ2-3
CASSQTGGTDTQYF
>17|TRBV7-6|TRBJ2-1
CASSLGRVGHIKNEQFF
>14|TRBV7-3|TRBJ1-3
CASSLTGIGNTIYF
>13|TRBV19|TRBJ2-1
CASSIRAGHEQFF
>16|TRBV27|TRBJ2-2
CASSPLSDRVPGELFF
>13|TRBV7-9|TRBJ2-2
CASTQSNTGELFF
>13|TRBV7-3|TRBJ2-1
CASSPGSYNEQFF
>16|TRBV7-9|TRBJ2-7
CASSQGHGTTYYEQYF
>15|TRBV29-1|TRBJ2-7
CSVEDGGSFDYEQYF
>14|TRBV5-1|TRBJ2-1
CASSLVLSYNEQFF
>20|TRBV1|TRBJ2-2
CTSSQDLRGTSGSVPGELFF
>16|TRBV10-1|TRBJ2-7
CASSDPTSGSQYEQYF
>13|TRBV6-6|TRBJ1-1
CASSRRWNTEAFF
>16|TRBV6-6|TRBJ2-7
CASSYVQAGASDEQYF
>14|TRBV19|TRBJ2-5
CASRDTSVRETQYF
>16|TRBV30|TRBJ1-5
CAWSAGGQGESQPQHF
>13|TRBV18|TRBJ2-5
CASLSDSEETQYF
>15|TRBV28|TRBJ1-1
CASSPPQDLGTEAFF
>15|TRBV6-1|TRBJ2-7
CASSEALAGPYEQYF
>14|TRBV7-2|TRBJ1-2
CASSLVDSYDGYTF
>15|TRBV5-1|TRBJ2-7
CASSFLDNLNYEQYF
>18|TRBV27|TRBJ2-7
CASSPPPRRGLVVGEQYF
>14|TRBV15|TRBJ1-1
CATSRDVLNTEAFF
>17|TRBV4-1|TRBJ2-1
CASSQGLAGGPYNEQFF
>15|TRBV29-1|TRBJ2-3
CSVAGSQKGPDTQYF
>14|TRBV28|TRBJ1-4
CASSLGAGTQKLFF
>12|TRBV29-1|TRBJ1-1
CSVGGQNTEAFF
>14|TRBV5-1|TRBJ2-7
CASSLASGDYEQYF
>15|TRBV7-3|TRBJ2-7
CASSLSFGQGYEQYF
>16|TRBV4-2|TRBJ2-1
CASSQVTTTSGAEQFF
>15|TRBV6-6|TRBJ1-2
CASRVPGQGAYGYTF
>15|TRBV5-1|TRBJ1-1
CASSWDSFMNTEAFF
>13|TRBV4-2|TRBJ1-5
CASGRGTHQPQHF
>15|TRBV19|TRBJ2-1
CATSRASGVSREQFF
>14|TRBV7-2|TRBJ2-7
CASSLGGYSYEQYF
>18|TRBV5-1|TRBJ2-2
CASKNPFRTDSNTGELFF
>14|TRBV27|TRBJ1-3
CASSLTASGNTIYF
>13|TRBV9|TRBJ2-7
CASSASTGPEQYF
>15|TRBV7-9|TRBJ1-4
CASSLDTGSNEKLFF
>14|TRBV7-2|TRBJ1-1
CASSLPDRDTEAFF
>15|TRBV5-1|TRBJ1-3
CASSLARDSGNTIYF
>11|TRBV28|TRBJ2-7
CASSLREEQYF
>14|TRBV7-2|TRBJ2-7
CASSLDSGRDEQYF
>15|TRBV6-6|TRBJ2-5
CASTPGGGKQETQYF
>13|TRBV2|TRBJ2-1
CASRVSGTREQFF
>13|TRBV2|TRBJ1-2
CASSEQGNYGYTF
>13|TRBV29-1|TRBJ1-5
CSVEETLGQPQHF
>16|TRBV27|TRBJ2-3
CASSSLAGGSTDTQYF